The rows below give T cell receptor beta chains drawn from one sample of a study of shared clonotypes between healthy human individuals. The assay was immunoSEQ multiplex PCR, and TCRdb's table has in-frame clones only and misses some. The table has about 1 million clones, about three quarters seen once. The sequenced sample was memory CD4+ T cells sorted from blood. The receptors derive from a man in his late teens or twenties in good health. The CDR3 runs from the conserved cysteine through the conserved F or W. A D gene is named only where the DNA matches it firmly. A row's size may be missing; if present it is once, few, many or a size class.

TRBV12-5	.	TRBJ2-1	TRBD2	CASGLATSGGANEQFF	TGTGCTAGTGGTTTGGCGACTAGCGGGGGTGCCAATGAGCAGTTCTTC
TRBV29-1	.	TRBJ2-2	TRBD1	CSVLEGTGGTGELFF	TGCAGCGTTCTAGAAGGGACAGGGGGAACCGGGGAGCTGTTTTTT
TRBV19	.	TRBJ2-5	.	CASRKLGTGGETQYF	TGTGCCAGTAGGAAGTTGGGAACAGGAGGGGAGACCCAGTACTTC
TRBV28	.	TRBJ2-7	.	CASSDSTLSYEQYF	TGTGCCAGCAGTGACAGTACCCTTTCCTACGAGCAGTACTTC
TRBV5-6	.	TRBJ2-5	.	CASSPGAGARTQYF	TGTGCCAGCAGCCCCGGGGCGGGGGCCCGGACCCAGTACTTC
TRBV10-3	.	TRBJ2-2	TRBD2	CAISRTSGGTNTGELFF	TGTGCCATCAGTCGGACTAGCGGGGGGACGAACACCGGGGAGCTGTTTTTT
TRBV7-8	.	TRBJ1-5	.	CASSLGGGSNQPQHF	TGTGCCAGCAGCTTAGGGGGGGGCAGCAATCAGCCCCAGCATTTT
TRBV6-1	.	TRBJ2-1	TRBD2	CASSERSGSGGYNEQFF	TGTGCCAGCAGTGAAAGGTCCGGTAGCGGGGGCTACAATGAGCAGTTCTTC
TRBV5-1	.	TRBJ1-3	.	CASSLQGGSGNTIYF	TGCGCCAGCAGCTTGCAGGGAGGCTCTGGAAACACCATATATTTT
TRBV27	.	TRBJ1-2	.	CASTSLQVANYGYTF	TGTGCCAGCACCTCCCTCCAGGTTGCTAACTATGGCTACACCTTC
TRBV7-9	.	TRBJ1-6	TRBD1	CASSRDRGGSPLHF	TGTGCCAGCAGCCGGGACAGGGGGGGGTCACCCCTCCACTTT
TRBV11-2	.	TRBJ2-5	TRBD2	CASSPGLAEETQYF	TGTGCCAGCAGCCCTGGACTAGCGGAAGAGACCCAGTACTTC
TRBV6-1	.	TRBJ2-3	TRBD2	CASSEIAGGPSTDTQYF	TGTGCCAGCAGTGAGATAGCGGGGGGGCCGAGCACAGATACGCAGTATTTT
TRBV11-2	.	TRBJ1-5	.	CASSPQGRDQPQHF	TGTGCCAGCAGCCCCCAGGGGAGGGATCAGCCCCAGCATTTT
TRBV4-1	.	TRBJ1-1	.	CASSEAAVPPTEAFF	TGCGCCAGCAGCGAAGCAGCGGTTCCACCCACTGAAGCTTTCTTT
TRBV7-2	.	TRBJ1-2	TRBD1	CASSFFQTGKGYGYTF	TGTGCCAGCAGCTTTTTTCAGACAGGGAAGGGCTATGGCTACACCTTC
TRBV11-3	once	TRBJ2-1	TRBD2	CASSLGTGGNNEQFF	TGTGCCAGCAGCTTAGGTACGGGAGGGAACAATGAGCAGTTCTTC
TRBV6-6	.	TRBJ2-1	.	CASRGLQGAEQFF	TGTGCCAGCAGGGGGCTGCAAGGCGCTGAGCAGTTCTTC
TRBV11-3	.	TRBJ2-2	.	CASSLVGANTGELFF	TGTGCCAGCAGCTTGGTCGGGGCGAACACCGGGGAGCTGTTTTTT
TRBV7-2	.	TRBJ2-3	.	CATTGLSSTDTQYF	TGTGCCACGACAGGCTTATCTAGCACAGATACGCAGTATTTT
TRBV10-2	.	TRBJ1-1	.	CASSEAGFAEAFF	TGCGCCAGCAGTGAGGCAGGGTTCGCTGAAGCTTTCTTT
TRBV5-5	.	TRBJ1-4	TRBD1	CASSLTDPRDRGNEKLFF	TGTGCCAGCAGCTTAACCGACCCCCGGGACAGGGGGAATGAAAAACTGTTTTTT
TRBV5-4	.	TRBJ2-3	.	CASSLVASSTDTQYF	TGTGCCAGCAGCTTGGTTGCCTCTAGCACAGATACGCAGTATTTT
TRBV30	few	TRBJ1-2	.	CAWTPGTYGYTF	TGTGCCTGGACCCCGGGGACCTATGGCTACACCTTC
TRBV29-1	.	TRBJ2-3	.	CSVVGGKDTQYF	TGCAGCGTTGTAGGGGGGAAGGATACGCAGTATTTT
TRBV5-1	.	TRBJ2-2	.	CATQGGDTGELFF	TGCGCCACTCAAGGGGGTGACACCGGGGAGCTGTTTTTT
TRBV20-1	.	TRBJ1-1	.	CSASRNTEAFF	TGCAGTGCCAGCAGGAACACTGAAGCTTTCTTT
TRBV4-1	once	TRBJ1-3	.	CTSSQGDTVSGNTIYF	TGCACCAGCAGCCAAGGGGACACTGTCTCTGGAAACACCATATATTTT
TRBV18	.	TRBJ2-7	TRBD2	CASSPLSSFGGYEQYF	TGTGCCAGCTCACCATTATCTAGCTTCGGGGGGTACGAGCAGTACTTC
TRBV21-1	few	TRBJ1-1	.	CASSKNGAGVNTEAFF	TGTGCCAGCAGCAAAAATGGGGCAGGAGTGAACACTGAAGCTTTCTTT
TRBV5-1	.	TRBJ1-1	.	CASSFSGATEAFF	TGCGCCAGCAGCTTTTCCGGGGCCACTGAAGCTTTCTTT
TRBV5-1	.	TRBJ1-2	.	CASSLAGSDGYTF	TGCGCCAGCAGCTTGGCAGGGTCGGATGGCTACACCTTC
TRBV7-2	once	TRBJ1-6	.	CASSLSPTYNSPLHF	TGTGCCAGCAGCTTAAGTCCGACCTATAATTCACCCCTCCACTTT
TRBV6-6	.	TRBJ1-6	.	CASSSVGSPLHF	TGTGCCAGCAGTTCCGTCGGTTCACCCCTCCACTTT
TRBV2	.	TRBJ2-3	TRBD1	CAGKQGAWGTDTQYF	TGTGCCGGAAAACAGGGGGCGTGGGGGACAGATACGCAGTATTTT
TRBV9	.	TRBJ1-3	.	CASSVASGTGNTIYF	TGTGCCAGCAGCGTAGCCTCAGGGACTGGAAACACCATATATTTT
TRBV7-8	.	TRBJ2-5	.	CASSVWREYQETQYF	TGTGCCAGCAGCGTCTGGCGTGAGTACCAAGAGACCCAGTACTTC